This T cell receptor beta chain was captured in a study of OX40 agonist ivuxolimab in advanced cancers. Background on the study: Patients got intravenous ivuxolimab at 0.01 to 10 mg/kg every 2 weeks.

Here immunoSEQ multiplex PCR was the method, and the copy in TCRdb shows in-frame clones only, minus some. The sample includes fewer than 130,000 clones, more than 70% of them seen just once. Regarding this clone: Its specificity is not known.

Notes on the study in general: Relative to CD4+, CD8+ T cells held more expanded clones on average.

V dropped 3 bases and J dropped 7; count of bases not matched to a gene: 9. This CDR3 has 15 residues. The germline V gene encodes CDR1 MNHEY and CDR2 SMNVEV (reference sequence). The sequence was obtained from an adult with an advanced solid tumor such as melanoma, head and neck, liver or kidney cancer. The chain combines TRBV27 with TRBJ2-7, with TRBD1 identical over 10 bases. The sequencing used CD4+ or CD8+ T cells sorted from blood, collected in a trial of the OX40 agonist ivuxolimab. The CDR3 reads CASSFPGTGVGEQYF. CDR3 in DNA: TGTGCCAGCAGTTTCCCCGGGACAGGGGTTGGGGAGCAGTACTTC.